This T cell receptor (beta chain) was captured in a study of blood T cell repertoires in COVID-19. Study as a whole: COVID-19 samples from acute and convalescent phases originated in the United States, Italy and Spain. T cells, B-cell-depleted T cells, or PBMCs provided the cDNA or gDNA that served as material.

Produced via immunoSEQ multiplex PCR; TCRdb's table is partial and in-frame only. The sample lists a few hundred thousand clones; almost 90% were seen once. Participants came from roughly 24 US areas, aged about 18 to 100 years. Self-reported history from a screening survey and questionnaire set each donor's cohort. This receptor was taken from a man in his thirties or forties who had been exposed to COVID-19. Sequencing was carried out using PBMCs or T cells enriched from blood (not recorded which).

The chain's CDR3 is CASSLIAGGHYNEQFF. The CDR3 DNA sequence: TGTGCCAGCAGCCTCATAGCGGGGGGACACTACAATGAGCAGTTCTTC. The chain employs TRBV11-3 and TRBJ2-1; 10 bases map to TRBD2. Germline V lookup: CDR1 SGHNT, CDR2 YENEEA. Unmatched junction bases numbered 7, after V lost 5 bases and J lost 3 bases. The CDR3 extends over 16 amino acids.